A selection of T cell receptor beta chains follows, all from one sample in a study of Ad26.COV2.S vaccination and SARS-CoV-2 variants. Some clones are missing from TCRdb's copy, which holds only in-frame ones; the method was immunoSEQ multiplex PCR. The sample consists of about 320,000 clones, 70% to 90% of them appearing once. Sequenced material: peripheral blood, taken in a trial of Ad26.COV2.S vaccine versus placebo. The receptors shown here come from a person between 18 and 65 years old who received the Ad26.COV2.S COVID-19 vaccine or a placebo. CDR3s include the opening cysteine and the closing phenylalanine or tryptophan. Each record gives: V gene, CDR3 length, J gene, clone size, CDR3 protein. Clone sizes are given selectively: once, few, many, or a class where the clone is expanded.

v_gene: TRBV18
len: 13
j_gene: TRBJ2-7
abundance: -
CDR3aa: CASSPWQSYEQYF

v_gene: TRBV18
len: 15
j_gene: TRBJ2-1
abundance: -
CDR3aa: CASCPQGADYNEQFF

v_gene: TRBV7-2
len: 15
j_gene: TRBJ1-2
abundance: -
CDR3aa: CASSGQGRTMGGYTF

v_gene: TRBV10-3
len: 14
j_gene: TRBJ1-6
abundance: -
CDR3aa: CAISGPDKNSPLHF

v_gene: TRBV18
len: 12
j_gene: TRBJ2-7
abundance: -
CDR3aa: CASSPDTNEQYF

v_gene: TRBV18
len: 14
j_gene: TRBJ2-4
abundance: -
CDR3aa: CASSPPGLINIQYF

v_gene: TRBV19
len: 15
j_gene: TRBJ2-7
abundance: once
CDR3aa: CASSIGTAFSYEQYF

v_gene: TRBV6-2/TRBV6-3
len: 17
j_gene: TRBJ1-2
abundance: once
CDR3aa: CASSPFGGGNLNYGYTF

v_gene: TRBV5-1
len: 14
j_gene: TRBJ1-2
abundance: -
CDR3aa: CASSLTPANYGYTF

v_gene: TRBV7-2
len: 16
j_gene: TRBJ1-5
abundance: -
CDR3aa: CASSLVNRKSNQPQHF

v_gene: TRBV5-1
len: 14
j_gene: TRBJ2-3
abundance: -
CDR3aa: CASSLVGGRDTQYF

v_gene: TRBV5-1
len: 14
j_gene: TRBJ1-2
abundance: -
CDR3aa: CASAQTDGSLGYTF

v_gene: TRBV10-3
len: 16
j_gene: TRBJ1-3
abundance: -
CDR3aa: CAISGGRGGSGNTIYF

v_gene: TRBV19
len: 16
j_gene: TRBJ2-3
abundance: -
CDR3aa: CASSIDRTSGGDTQYF

v_gene: TRBV19
len: 15
j_gene: TRBJ1-1
abundance: -
CDR3aa: CASRDPGAMNTEAFF

v_gene: TRBV18
len: 16
j_gene: TRBJ2-1
abundance: -
CDR3aa: CASSQGAGTSYNEQFF

v_gene: TRBV12-3/TRBV12-4
len: 12
j_gene: TRBJ1-1
abundance: few
CDR3aa: CASSFGASKAFF

v_gene: TRBV5-4
len: 17
j_gene: TRBJ1-6
abundance: -
CDR3aa: CASSRAAGTGSNSPLHF

v_gene: TRBV29-1
len: 12
j_gene: TRBJ2-6
abundance: once
CDR3aa: CSVYSGANVLTF

v_gene: TRBV19
len: 14
j_gene: TRBJ1-1
abundance: -
CDR3aa: CASSTTPGDTEAFF

v_gene: TRBV27
len: 17
j_gene: TRBJ2-1
abundance: -
CDR3aa: CASSSKAPPRIYNEQFF

v_gene: TRBV9
len: 15
j_gene: TRBJ1-4
abundance: -
CDR3aa: CASSVGLDLNEKLFF

v_gene: TRBV9
len: 14
j_gene: TRBJ1-1
abundance: -
CDR3aa: CASSTGQKNTEAFF

v_gene: TRBV29-1
len: 14
j_gene: TRBJ1-4
abundance: once
CDR3aa: CSVLDTTTNEKLFF

v_gene: TRBV4-3
len: 16
j_gene: TRBJ2-1
abundance: -
CDR3aa: CASSPTTSGGYNEQFF

v_gene: TRBV11-3
len: 16
j_gene: TRBJ2-3
abundance: -
CDR3aa: CASSPGLAGPTDTQYF

v_gene: TRBV18
len: 14
j_gene: TRBJ1-1
abundance: -
CDR3aa: CASSLLKGLTEAFF

v_gene: TRBV10-1
len: 15
j_gene: TRBJ2-3
abundance: -
CDR3aa: CASSESWGRTDTQYF

v_gene: TRBV24-1
len: 15
j_gene: TRBJ2-1
abundance: -
CDR3aa: CATSVGDPPYNEQFF

v_gene: TRBV7-2
len: 15
j_gene: TRBJ2-1
abundance: few
CDR3aa: CASSLTRGARNEQFF

v_gene: TRBV2
len: 11
j_gene: TRBJ2-3
abundance: -
CDR3aa: CASTDTDTQYF

v_gene: TRBV6-5
len: 15
j_gene: TRBJ1-4
abundance: -
CDR3aa: CASSYSGDRNEKLFF

v_gene: TRBV7-3
len: 17
j_gene: TRBJ2-3
abundance: -
CDR3aa: CASSLKPSGLYTDTQYF

v_gene: TRBV6-2/TRBV6-3
len: 19
j_gene: TRBJ2-2
abundance: -
CDR3aa: CASSYSSLAGALNTGELFF

v_gene: TRBV9
len: 14
j_gene: TRBJ1-2
abundance: -
CDR3aa: CASSVGGINYGYTF

v_gene: TRBV5-6
len: 16
j_gene: TRBJ1-1
abundance: few
CDR3aa: CASSRDSPRANTEAFF

v_gene: TRBV6-1
len: 14
j_gene: TRBJ2-2
abundance: once
CDR3aa: CASSVAANTGELFF

v_gene: TRBV5-6
len: 15
j_gene: TRBJ2-1
abundance: -
CDR3aa: CASSAGTGSYNEQFF

v_gene: TRBV5-5
len: 15
j_gene: TRBJ2-7
abundance: -
CDR3aa: CASSFTGANSYEQYF

v_gene: TRBV29-1
len: 13
j_gene: TRBJ2-7
abundance: -
CDR3aa: CSVTGTGQYEQYF

v_gene: TRBV11-1
len: 13
j_gene: TRBJ2-7
abundance: -
CDR3aa: CASSLGWGLEQYF

v_gene: TRBV6-1
len: 12
j_gene: TRBJ2-7
abundance: -
CDR3aa: CASSDTRDEQYF

v_gene: TRBV5-1
len: 15
j_gene: TRBJ1-1
abundance: -
CDR3aa: CASTAGTGPGGEAFF

v_gene: TRBV3-1/TRBV3-2
len: 13
j_gene: TRBJ1-2
abundance: -
CDR3aa: CASSQNGQTPYTF

v_gene: TRBV20-1
len: 14
j_gene: TRBJ1-5
abundance: -
CDR3aa: CSASEGDFGQPQHF

v_gene: TRBV19
len: 16
j_gene: TRBJ1-5
abundance: once
CDR3aa: CASSAGQGYSNQPQHF

v_gene: TRBV4-2
len: 19
j_gene: TRBJ1-4
abundance: -
CDR3aa: CASSQEGDRGPLTNEKLFF